The 3 T cell receptor beta chains listed next were all sequenced from one sample in a study of blood T cells in healthy people across ages. Primers used in a second PCR of about 6 to 11 cycles were a sample-barcoded 5' primer and a J-beta primer mix. Using its own MiXCR run on the 5' RACE reads, TCRdb lists one record per CDR3 protein. This sample has some 670,000 distinct CDR3 sequences, with 52% found just once. Specimen: blood. The receptors originated from a woman of 80 years or more in good health.

This clonotype was found a few times. The gene calls are TRBV7-9 and TRBJ1-3; D call uncertain. This CDR3 comprises 17 residues. Germline assignment: CDR1 SEHNR and CDR2 FQNEAQ (reference sequence). V lost 5 bases, J lost 2 bases, and 19 bases lay in between. CDR3 loop: CASSPPGGESPGNTIYF. CDR3 nucleotides: TGTGCCAGCAGCCCCCCTGGTGGGGAGTCACCTGGAAACACCATATATTTT.

This clonotype was found a few times. As DNA, the CDR3 is TGCAGTGCTAGAGAAGGGGGACACCGCACCGGGGAGCTGTTTTTT. Translation: CSAREGGHRTGELFF. This chain connects TRBV20-1 to TRBJ2-2; the D gene is possibly TRBD1 (6 bases). Germline V gene sequence: CDR1 DFQATT, CDR2 SNEGSKA (reference sequence). The CDR3 length is 15 residues. V was cut by 0 bases and J by 4 bases, with 12 bases left in between.

The V and J genes are TRBV10-3 and TRBJ2-2; no clear D gene. V gave up 7 bases and J gave up 6 bases, with 15 bases separating them. CDR1 is ENHRY and CDR2 is SYGVKD in the germline V gene. The CDR3 is made up of 14 amino acids. CDR3 DNA: TGTGCCATCATGGGCCTAGTTGCGGCCGGGGAGCTGTTTTTT. It is translated as CAIMGLVAAGELFF.